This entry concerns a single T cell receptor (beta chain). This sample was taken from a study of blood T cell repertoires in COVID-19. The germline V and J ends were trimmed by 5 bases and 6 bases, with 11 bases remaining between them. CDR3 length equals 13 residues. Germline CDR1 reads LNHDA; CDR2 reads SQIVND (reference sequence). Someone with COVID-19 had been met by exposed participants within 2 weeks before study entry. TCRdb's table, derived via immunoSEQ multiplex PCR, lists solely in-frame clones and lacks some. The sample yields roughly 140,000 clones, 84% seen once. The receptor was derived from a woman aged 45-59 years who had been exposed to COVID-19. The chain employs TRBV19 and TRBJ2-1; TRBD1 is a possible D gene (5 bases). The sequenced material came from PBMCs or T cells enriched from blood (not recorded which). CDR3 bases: TGTGCCAGTAGTCTCGCAGGGCCCAATGAGCAGTTCTTC. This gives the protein CASSLAGPNEQFF.